The 10 T cell receptor beta chains listed next were all sequenced from one sample in a study of shared clonotypes between healthy human individuals. TCRdb's copy holds only in-frame clones and misses some; the assay was immunoSEQ multiplex PCR. In the table there are about 990,000 clones, about 84% of which are singletons. Material for sequencing was memory CD4+ T cells from PBMCs. Subset defined: CD45RA-negative fraction. These receptors all stem from a young man in good health. Some clones in this sample may be carry-over from other donors' samples.

The chain couples TRBV5-6 to TRBJ2-2; 7 bases align to TRBD2. Trimming cost V 7 bases and J 4 bases; bases outside gene matches: 10. The CDR3 extends over 15 amino acids. Germline values: CDR1 SGHDT, CDR2 YYEEEE. The CDR3 nucleotides are TGTGCCAGCCGCTCGGGGGGTGCGGGCACCGGGGAGCTGTTTTTT. Translated: CASRSGGAGTGELFF.

This clone came up a few times. This chain uses TRBV4-2 with TRBJ1-2; perhaps TRBD1 as D (5 bases). The length of the CDR3 is 15 residues. Germline V gives CDR1 LGHNA, CDR2 YNFKEQ. The V gene lost 2 bases and the J gene lost 5 bases, with 15 bases spanning the gap. CDR3 sequence reads: CASSQSQRGGYGYTF. CDR3 nucleotide sequence: TGTGCCAGCAGCCAATCCCAAAGGGGAGGTTATGGCTACACCTTC.

The table lists this clone with many counts. The genes are TRBV5-1 and TRBJ1-1, with unresolved D. Trimming cost V 0 bases and J 8 bases, with 17 bases left between them. Germline assignment: CDR1 SGHRS and CDR2 YFSETQ. The CDR3 length is 15 residues. The CDR3 loop is CASSLAFGSSPEAFF. The CDR3 nucleotides are TGCGCCAGCAGCTTGGCCTTTGGATCGAGTCCCGAAGCTTTCTTT.

The chain recombines TRBV9 with TRBJ2-5, with D possibly TRBD2 on 5 matching bases. V lost 3 bases to trimming and J lost 2 bases, with 8 bases between them. Germline CDR1 is SGDLS and CDR2 is YYNGEE. The CDR3 is 13 residues long. CDR3 sequence reads: CASSGRGQETQYF. DNA for the CDR3: TGTGCCAGCAGCGGCCGGGGTCAAGAGACCCAGTACTTC.

J is TRBJ1-2 and V is TRBV28; D remains ambiguous. Germline V gene lookup returns CDR1 MDHEN and CDR2 SYDVKM. CDR3 length: 14 amino acids. The ends were cut back, 7 bases at V and 1 base at J, with 13 bases in the middle. The chain's CDR3 is CASNWAALNYGYTF. As DNA, the CDR3 is TGTGCCAGCAACTGGGCGGCACTTAACTATGGCTACACCTTC.

The chain uses TRBV6-5 and TRBJ2-7; D is ambiguous. CDR1 is MNHEY, CDR2 SVGAGI, per germline. The V gene lost 6 bases and the J gene lost 0 bases, with 15 bases spanning the gap. This CDR3 comprises 15 residues. CDR3 loop: CASSPFPTASYEQYF. CDR3 DNA: TGTGCCAGCAGCCCATTCCCAACAGCCTCCTACGAGCAGTACTTC.

With regard to this clone: This sample also contains other DNA sequences that code for the same CDR3. The V call is TRBV29-1, the J call TRBJ1-1; the D gene is possibly TRBD1 (6 bases). Germline CDR1 is SQVTM and CDR2 is ANQGSEA. The germline V and J ends were trimmed by 3 bases and 8 bases, with 16 bases remaining between them. The CDR3 is 13 residues long. The CDR3 spells CSVDYGGGTEAFF. CDR3 DNA sequence: TGCAGCGTTGATTATGGTGGGGGCACCGAAGCTTTCTTT.

This clone has just a few counts. J is TRBJ2-7 and V is TRBV6-5, with D possibly being TRBD1 or TRBD2 (6 bases each). CDR1 is MNHEY, CDR2 SVGAGI, per germline. This CDR3 has 16 residues. Trimming took off 2 bases at V and 1 base at J, with 15 bases between the two ends. CDR3 protein: CASSYDWGAGSYEQYF. CDR3 DNA sequence: TGTGCCAGCAGTTACGATTGGGGGGCCGGTTCCTACGAGCAGTACTTC.

The gene calls are TRBV18 and TRBJ2-3; D uncertain. Looked up from germline, CDR1 is KGHSH and CDR2 is LQKENI. The CDR3 has 14 residues. The V gene lost 1 base and the J gene lost 2 bases, with 7 bases spanning the gap. CDR3 coding DNA: TGTGCCAGCTCACCACAGCCGCCCACAGATACGCAGTATTTT. Amino acid sequence: CASSPQPPTDTQYF. The full variable domain, its missing parts supplied by reference TRBV18 and TRBJ2-3, is NAGVMQNPRHLVRRRGQEARLRCSPMKGHSHVYWYRQLPEEGLKFMVYLQKENIIDESGMPKERFSAEFPKEGPSILRIQQVVRGDSAAYFCASSPQPPTDTQYFGPGTRLTVL.

A remark on this clone: Other DNA sequences in the same sample also yield this CDR3. V usage is TRBV27 and J usage is TRBJ2-1; D not certain. The germline V gene has CDR1 MNHEY and CDR2 SMNVEV (reference sequence). Deletions cut 5 bases from V and 0 bases from J, with 8 bases between. The CDR3 loop spans 14 amino acids. In nucleotides, the CDR3 is TGTGCCAGCAGTCTGGCGCGCTCCTACAATGAGCAGTTCTTC. Protein sequence: CASSLARSYNEQFF.